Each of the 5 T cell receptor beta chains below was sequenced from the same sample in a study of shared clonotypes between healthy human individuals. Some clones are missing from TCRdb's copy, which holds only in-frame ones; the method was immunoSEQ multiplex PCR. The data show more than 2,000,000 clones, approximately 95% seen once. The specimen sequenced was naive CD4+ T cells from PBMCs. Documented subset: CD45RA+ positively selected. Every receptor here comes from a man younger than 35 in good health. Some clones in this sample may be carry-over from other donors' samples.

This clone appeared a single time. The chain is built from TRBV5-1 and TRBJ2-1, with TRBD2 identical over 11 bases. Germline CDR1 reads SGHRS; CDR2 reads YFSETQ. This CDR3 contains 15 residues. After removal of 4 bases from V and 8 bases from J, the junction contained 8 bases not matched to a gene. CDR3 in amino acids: CASSALAGVSDEQFF. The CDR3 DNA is TGCGCCAGCAGCGCACTAGCGGGAGTTTCCGATGAGCAGTTCTTC.

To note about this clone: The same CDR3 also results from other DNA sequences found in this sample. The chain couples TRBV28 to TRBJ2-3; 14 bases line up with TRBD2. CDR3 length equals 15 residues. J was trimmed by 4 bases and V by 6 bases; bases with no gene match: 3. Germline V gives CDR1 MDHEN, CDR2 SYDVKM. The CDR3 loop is CASSPTSGRADTQYF. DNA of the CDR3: TGTGCCAGCAGCCCGACTAGCGGGAGGGCAGATACGCAGTATTTT.

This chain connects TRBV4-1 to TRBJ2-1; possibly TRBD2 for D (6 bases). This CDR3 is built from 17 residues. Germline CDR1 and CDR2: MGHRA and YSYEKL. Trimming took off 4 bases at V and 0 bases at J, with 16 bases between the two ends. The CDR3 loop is CASSPFAAGLSYNEQFF. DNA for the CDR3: TGCGCCAGCAGCCCCTTTGCGGCGGGACTCTCCTACAATGAGCAGTTCTTC.

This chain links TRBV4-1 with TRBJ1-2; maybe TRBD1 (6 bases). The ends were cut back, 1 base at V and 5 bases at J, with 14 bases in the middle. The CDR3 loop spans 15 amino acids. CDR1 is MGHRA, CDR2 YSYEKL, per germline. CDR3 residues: CASSQAGTRIYGYTF. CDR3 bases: TGCGCCAGCAGCCAAGCCGGGACAAGAATATATGGCTACACCTTC.

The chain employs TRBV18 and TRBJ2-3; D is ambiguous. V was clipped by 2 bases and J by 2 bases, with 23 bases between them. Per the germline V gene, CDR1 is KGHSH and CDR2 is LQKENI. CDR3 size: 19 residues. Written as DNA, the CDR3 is TGTGCCAGCTCACCAAAAGTGAGTGCCCACCAAAAAACCACAGATACGCAGTATTTT. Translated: CASSPKVSAHQKTTDTQYF.